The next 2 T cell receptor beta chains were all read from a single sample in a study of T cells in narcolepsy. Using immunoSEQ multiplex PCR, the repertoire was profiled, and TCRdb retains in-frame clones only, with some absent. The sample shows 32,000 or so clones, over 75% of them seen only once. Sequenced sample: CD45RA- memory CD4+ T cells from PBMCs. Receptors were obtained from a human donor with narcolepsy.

The CDR3 is CAWSVGAGNQPQHF. The CDR3 DNA follows: TGTGCCTGGAGTGTTGGGGCGGGGAATCAGCCCCAGCATTTT. This chain links TRBV30 with TRBJ1-5, with TRBD1 as a possible D gene (5 bases). Trimming removed 0 bases at V and 4 bases at J, with 10 bases between. The CDR3 has 14 amino acids. Per the germline V gene, CDR1 is GTSNPN and CDR2 is SVGIG (reference sequence).

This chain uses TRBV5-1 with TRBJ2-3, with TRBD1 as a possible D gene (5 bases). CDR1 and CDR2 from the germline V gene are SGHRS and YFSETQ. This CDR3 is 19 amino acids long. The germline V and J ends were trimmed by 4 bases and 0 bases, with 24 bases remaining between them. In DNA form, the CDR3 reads TGCGCCAGCAGCCAACCCCAAGGCAGGGTTGGCGGCAGCACAGATACGCAGTATTTT. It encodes CASSQPQGRVGGSTDTQYF.